A single sample is the source of the 22 T cell receptor beta chains below, sequenced in a study of blood T cell repertoires in COVID-19. Sequencing was performed with immunoSEQ multiplex PCR; in TCRdb, only in-frame clones are kept and a portion is missing. In the table there are roughly 410,000 clones, around 91% of which are singletons. The specimen was peripheral blood. The receptor set was obtained from a woman aged 40 to 50 with COVID-19, enrolled during active disease.

The rearrangement joins TRBV18 to TRBJ1-5, with D unresolved. The CDR3 runs to 13 residues. Trimming took 3 bases from V and 0 from J, leaving 3 bases between them. CDR1 and CDR2 from the germline V gene are KGHSH and LQKENI. The DNA for the CDR3 is TGTGCCAGCTCACCTAATAGCAATCAGCCCCAGCATTTT. Translating it yields CASSPNSNQPQHF.

This chain connects TRBV7-2 to TRBJ2-7; 8 bases match TRBD1. The CDR3 runs to 15 residues. Trimming cost V 5 bases and J 0 bases; bases outside gene matches: 6. Per germline, CDR1 SGHTA and CDR2 FQGNSA. The chain's CDR3 is CASSVPGQASYEQYF. DNA of the CDR3: TGTGCCAGCAGCGTCCCGGGACAGGCCTCCTACGAGCAGTACTTC.

This chain joins TRBV21-1 and TRBJ1-2. TRBV21-1 is given as a pseudogene. The CDR3 runs to 11 residues. The CDR3 nucleotides are TGTGCCAGCAGCGCGACGGGGAAGAACACCTTC. It encodes CASSATGKNTF.

V gene TRBV29-1 combines with J gene TRBJ2-3; TRBD1 matches 8 bases. The CDR3 covers 14 residues. The germline CDR1 and CDR2 sequences are SQVTM and ANQGSEA. V was pared by 4 bases and J by 4 bases, with 7 bases of the junction left unmatched. CDR3 in DNA: TGCAGCGTTGGTTTAGGACAGGGCCCAGATACGCAGTATTTT. It is translated as CSVGLGQGPDTQYF.

In this sample, this clone turned up once. The chain joins TRBV5-6 to TRBJ1-1; no clear D gene. Germline V gene lookup returns CDR1 SGHDT and CDR2 YYEEEE. V lost 2 bases and J lost 0, with 11 bases in between. There are 15 residues in the CDR3. CDR3 sequence (DNA): TGTGCCAGCAGCTTTGTGCCCGGGATGAACACTGAAGCTTTCTTT. Amino acids: CASSFVPGMNTEAFF.

This clone appeared a few times. This chain connects TRBV19 to TRBJ1-1; a possible D gene is TRBD1 (6 bases). Per germline, CDR1 LNHDA and CDR2 SQIVND (reference sequence). The CDR3 runs 13 residues. V was trimmed by 8 bases and J by 1 base, leaving 11 bases between them. The CDR3 region has the DNA TGTGCCAGTCACAGGGAGGGGAACACTGAAGCTTTCTTT. It is translated as CASHREGNTEAFF.

The chain couples TRBV7-3 to TRBJ2-3; D unclear. Germline CDR1 is SGHTA and CDR2 is FQGTGA. The V and J ends lost 0 bases and 0 bases respectively, with 13 bases between them. The length of the CDR3 is 17 residues. CDR3 in amino acids: CASSLTTKLTSTDTQYF. CDR3 bases: TGTGCCAGCAGCTTAACGACCAAACTAACCAGCACAGATACGCAGTATTTT.

The V call is TRBV27, the J call TRBJ1-2; 10 bases line up with TRBD1. Germline trimming cut 5 bases from V and 7 bases from J; bases unmatched to any gene: 13. The CDR3 runs to 16 residues. Germline V gives CDR1 MNHEY, CDR2 SMNVEV (reference sequence). CDR3 DNA: TGTGCCAGCAGTGGCAACCGGGACAGGGGTTTTGGTGGCTACACCTTC. Its protein is CASSGNRDRGFGGYTF.

The J gene is TRBJ1-2, the V gene TRBV28, with 7 bases matching TRBD1. Germline V lookup: CDR1 MDHEN, CDR2 SYDVKM. V was pared by 6 bases and J by 2 bases, with 12 bases of the junction left unmatched. There are 16 residues in the CDR3. CDR3 nucleotides: TGTGCCAGCAGAGAACCTTCAACGACAGGGAACTATGGCTACACCTTC. Amino acids: CASREPSTTGNYGYTF.

The V and J genes are TRBV7-2 and TRBJ1-2; 7 nucleotides align to TRBD1. Germline CDR1 and CDR2: SGHTA and FQGNSA. J gave up 2 bases and V 5 bases, and 5 bases lay outside the gene matches. CDR3 length equals 14 residues. CDR3 sequence (DNA): TGTGCCAGCAGCCCGGGGACAGTAAACTATGGCTACACCTTC. Translated, it gives CASSPGTVNYGYTF.

The rearrangement uses TRBV19 and TRBJ1-1; weak D call: TRBD1 (6 bases). With 3 bases removed from V and 7 bases from J, the gap between germline ends came to 15 bases. This CDR3 region has 14 residues. The germline CDR1 and CDR2 sequences are LNHDA and SQIVND (reference sequence). The CDR3 DNA reads TGTGCCAGTAGTATTGATGGGGGGGCGATTGAAGCTTTCTTT. Translated: CASSIDGGAIEAFF.

J is TRBJ2-1 and V is TRBV28; the D is unclear. V was trimmed by 3 bases and J by 5 bases, leaving 11 bases between them. The CDR3 loop spans 14 amino acids. Germline CDR1 reads MDHEN; CDR2 reads SYDVKM. CDR3 loop: CASSFGGAHNEQFF. The CDR3 DNA follows: TGTGCCAGCAGTTTCGGCGGCGCGCACAATGAGCAGTTCTTC.

The chain has TRBV5-8 and TRBJ1-5; 8 positions agree with TRBD1. Germline assignment: CDR1 SGHTS and CDR2 YDEGEE. CDR3 length equals 17 residues. J was trimmed by 6 bases and V by 4 bases; bases with no gene match: 15. Here the CDR3 reads CASSPPQGAKFIQPQHF. The CDR3 coding sequence is TGTGCCAGCAGCCCCCCGCAGGGGGCTAAGTTTATTCAGCCCCAGCATTTT.

V gene TRBV28 combines with J gene TRBJ1-2; 8 bases map to TRBD1. CDR1 and CDR2 from the germline V gene are MDHEN and SYDVKM. V dropped 4 bases and J dropped 11; count of bases not matched to a gene: 15. The CDR3 covers 15 residues. The CDR3 nucleotides read TGTGCCAGCAGTTCGACAGGGGATGGACTGGGTCGGTACACCTTC. The encoded protein is CASSSTGDGLGRYTF.

This chain links TRBV7-9 with TRBJ1-5, with D maybe TRBD1 (5 bases). With 5 bases removed from V and 5 bases from J, the gap between germline ends came to 13 bases. This CDR3 has 14 amino acids. Germline loops: CDR1 SEHNR, CDR2 FQNEAQ (reference sequence). The CDR3 DNA reads as TGTGCCAGCAGCCCAGCGGGGCTGGATCAGCCCCAGCATTTT. Residues: CASSPAGLDQPQHF. Variable domain in full (rest from reference TRBV7-9 and TRBJ1-5): DTGVSQNPRHKITKRGQNVTFRCDPISEHNRLYWYRQTLGQGPEFLTYFQNEAQLEKSRLLSDRFSAERPKGSFSTLEIQRTEQGDSAMYLCASSPAGLDQPQHFGDGTRLSIL.

In DNA form, the CDR3 reads TGTGCCAGCAGCTCTACGGGACACGAAGAGACCCAGTACTTC. It yields the protein CASSSTGHEETQYF. The chain carries TRBV7-3 and TRBJ2-5; D is perhaps TRBD1 (6 bases). The V and J ends lost 4 bases and 3 bases respectively, with 12 bases between them. This CDR3 contains 14 residues. In germline, CDR1 is SGHTA, CDR2 FQGTGA.

The J gene is TRBJ1-3, the V gene TRBV11-2; a possible D gene is TRBD1 (5 bases). CDR3 length equals 18 residues. Trimming removed 0 bases from V and 0 bases from J, with 15 bases in between. The germline V gene encodes CDR1 SGHAT and CDR2 FQNNGV. The CDR3 loop is CASSLDLRIGHSGNTIYF. CDR3 DNA sequence: TGTGCCAGCAGCTTAGATCTAAGGATCGGACACTCTGGAAACACCATATATTTT.

Points on this clone: An end of the junction differs from the germline gene, which may be a read error. The chain combines TRBV7-3 with TRBJ1-2, with 7 bases fitting TRBD1. Germline values: CDR1 SGHTA, CDR2 FQGTGA. CDR3 length: 15 residues. The CDR3 nucleotides read TGTGCCAGCAGCTTAACGGAAGGGGGCAGGGCCCCTATTTCCTTC. Translation: CASSLTEGGRAPISF.

This clone was detected once. The rearrangement uses TRBV5-6 and TRBJ2-1, with D perhaps matching TRBD1 (5 bases). The CDR3 consists of 15 residues. V shed 1 base and J shed 8 bases, with 16 bases lying between them. Germline loops: CDR1 SGHDT, CDR2 YYEEEE. The CDR3 reads CASSLIRAGRDEQFF. CDR3 bases: TGTGCCAGCAGCTTGATTCGGGCAGGGCGAGATGAGCAGTTCTTC.

The rearrangement uses TRBV28 and TRBJ1-4; a weak D match, TRBD1 (5 bases). With 6 bases removed from V and 0 bases from J, the gap between germline ends came to 14 bases. The CDR3 has 16 residues. Germline CDR1 MDHEN, CDR2 SYDVKM. CDR3 in amino acids: CASSLRQYATNEKLFF. Written as DNA, the CDR3 is TGTGCCAGCAGCCTCCGACAGTATGCAACTAATGAAAAACTGTTTTTT.

The gene calls are TRBV3-1 (or the pseudogene TRBV3-2) and TRBJ2-7; maybe TRBD1 (5 bases). Germline lookup yields CDR1 LGHDT and CDR2 YNNKEL (reference sequence). Trimming removed 6 bases from V and 0 bases from J, with 15 bases in between. The CDR3 extends over 15 amino acids. The CDR3 DNA follows: TGTGCCAGCAGTCCAGGGTTCAGCGTCTCCTACGAGCAGTACTTC. This sequence encodes CASSPGFSVSYEQYF.

The rearrangement links TRBV6-5 to TRBJ1-1, with D possibly TRBD1 on 5 matching bases. V was trimmed by 5 bases and J by 7 bases, leaving 17 bases between them. This CDR3 comprises 14 residues. The germline V gene has CDR1 MNHEY and CDR2 SVGAGI. The CDR3 DNA sequence: TGTGCCAGCAGTCCCGGGGGGGTGTGGAATGAAGCTTTCTTT. Translated, it gives CASSPGGVWNEAFF.